This is a list of T cell receptor beta chains from one sample in a study of shared clonotypes between healthy human individuals. Measured with immunoSEQ multiplex PCR; TCRdb has only the in-frame clones, and not every one. The sample gives about 1.5 million clones, approximately 97% of which show up once; roughly 1.1% is in the top ten. The sequenced sample was naive CD4+ T cells sorted from blood. Receptors originate from a young man in good health. The CDR3 runs from the conserved cysteine through the conserved F or W. The order of the fields is J gene, V gene, D gene, clone size, CDR3 protein, CDR3 DNA. A D gene is named only where the DNA matches it firmly. The size field is filled for only some rows; it gives once, few, many or a size class.

J: TRBJ2-2
V: TRBV7-8
D: TRBD1
size: -
CDR3: CASSLFLTGGSFTGELFF
DNA: TGTGCCAGCAGCTTATTTCTGACAGGGGGATCCTTCACCGGGGAGCTGTTTTTT

J: TRBJ2-1
V: TRBV19
D: TRBD2
size: -
CDR3: CASMIAGPYNEQFF
DNA: TGTGCCAGTATGATAGCGGGGCCCTACAATGAGCAGTTCTTC

J: TRBJ1-2
V: TRBV6-1
D: TRBD1
size: -
CDR3: CASTPRQGGNYGYTF
DNA: TGTGCCAGCACTCCCAGACAGGGGGGGAACTATGGCTACACCTTC

J: TRBJ2-7
V: TRBV7-2
D: -
size: once
CDR3: CASSLQPAYEQYF
DNA: TGTGCCAGCAGCTTACAGCCGGCCTACGAGCAGTACTTC

J: TRBJ1-2
V: TRBV7-2
D: -
size: -
CDR3: CASSLGGSVGYTF
DNA: TGTGCCAGCAGCTTAGGGGGTTCGGTTGGCTACACCTTC

J: TRBJ2-1
V: TRBV7-2
D: -
size: -
CDR3: CASSPQRARNEQFF
DNA: TGTGCCAGCAGCCCCCAAAGGGCCCGCAATGAGCAGTTCTTC

J: TRBJ2-5
V: TRBV2
D: -
size: once
CDR3: CASVARSETQYF
DNA: TGTGCCAGCGTAGCTAGGTCGGAGACCCAGTACTTC

J: TRBJ2-7
V: TRBV27
D: -
size: -
CDR3: CASSPLSRSIHEQYF
DNA: TGTGCCAGCAGCCCATTGAGTAGGTCCATCCACGAGCAGTACTTC

J: TRBJ1-3
V: TRBV7-9
D: -
size: few
CDR3: CASREASGNTIYF
DNA: TGTGCCAGTAGGGAGGCCTCTGGAAACACCATATATTTT

J: TRBJ1-1
V: TRBV19
D: -
size: few
CDR3: CASISIQKNTEAFF
DNA: TGTGCCAGTATTTCTATCCAGAAGAACACTGAAGCTTTCTTT

J: TRBJ2-7
V: TRBV5-5
D: -
size: -
CDR3: CASSLFSGLSYEQYF
DNA: TGTGCCAGCAGCTTGTTTTCAGGATTATCCTACGAGCAGTACTTC

J: TRBJ2-1
V: TRBV1
D: -
size: once
CDR3: CTSSLAELSWNEQFF
DNA: TGCACCAGCAGCCTCGCGGAACTTTCATGGAATGAGCAGTTCTTC

J: TRBJ2-7
V: TRBV6-5
D: TRBD2
size: -
CDR3: CASTKGLEGEQYF
DNA: TGTGCCAGCACCAAGGGACTAGAAGGCGAGCAGTACTTC